Listed below are T cell receptor beta chains from one sample, sequenced in a study of identical twins. One entry per CDR3 protein, called by TCRdb with MiXCR from the 5' RACE reads. In the table there are 1.5 million to 2 million distinct CDR3 sequences, under 35% of which are singletons. Sequenced: cord blood. Source of these receptors: a newborn girl in good health. Both conserved end residues are part of each CDR3. Fields, in order: V gene, clone size, J gene, CDR3 length, D gene, CDR3 protein, CDR3 DNA. The D gene is left open where the match is weak. Size values are once, few and many counts, or a class for expanded clones, and some rows have none.

v_call: TRBV3-1; clone_size: few; j_call: TRBJ1-6; cdr3_length: 15; d_call: .; cdr3_aa: CASSPPDGYNSPLHF; cdr3_nt: TGTGCCAGCAGCCCGCCGGACGGTTATAATTCACCCCTCCACTTT
v_call: TRBV27; clone_size: many; j_call: TRBJ2-7; cdr3_length: 15; d_call: .; cdr3_aa: CASSLRGSSSYEQYF; cdr3_nt: TGTGCCAGCAGTTTAAGAGGGTCTAGCTCCTACGAGCAGTACTTC
v_call: TRBV12-3/TRBV12-4; clone_size: .; j_call: TRBJ1-1; cdr3_length: 14; d_call: .; cdr3_aa: CASSLGGLGIGAFF; cdr3_nt: TGTGCCAGCAGTTTGGGGGGGCTTGGCATTGGAGCTTTCTTT
v_call: TRBV9; clone_size: few; j_call: TRBJ2-5; cdr3_length: 15; d_call: TRBD2; cdr3_aa: CASSPSLASQETQYF; cdr3_nt: TGTGCCAGCAGCCCCTCACTAGCGAGCCAAGAGACCCAGTACTTC
v_call: TRBV14; clone_size: .; j_call: TRBJ2-3; cdr3_length: 14; d_call: .; cdr3_aa: CASRDMGKTDTQYF; cdr3_nt: TGTGCCAGCCGAGACATGGGCAAAACAGATACGCAGTATTTT
v_call: TRBV7-9; clone_size: .; j_call: TRBJ1-2; cdr3_length: 12; d_call: .; cdr3_aa: CASSLNRDGYTF; cdr3_nt: TGTGCCAGCAGCCTAAACAGGGATGGCTACACCTTC
v_call: TRBV6-1; clone_size: .; j_call: TRBJ1-1; cdr3_length: 13; d_call: .; cdr3_aa: CASSVTERTEAFF; cdr3_nt: TGTGCCAGCAGTGTAACGGAGCGGACTGAAGCTTTCTTT
v_call: TRBV28; clone_size: .; j_call: TRBJ1-1; cdr3_length: 13; d_call: .; cdr3_aa: CASSSRVYTEAFF; cdr3_nt: TGTGCCAGCAGCTCCAGGGTATACACTGAAGCTTTCTTT
v_call: TRBV12-3/TRBV12-4; clone_size: few; j_call: TRBJ2-3; cdr3_length: 15; d_call: TRBD2; cdr3_aa: CASTRQLAGENTQYF; cdr3_nt: TGTGCCAGCACCCGGCAACTAGCGGGAGAAAATACGCAGTATTTT
v_call: TRBV5-1; clone_size: many; j_call: TRBJ2-3; cdr3_length: 14; d_call: TRBD2; cdr3_aa: CASSPTSGVDTQYF; cdr3_nt: TGCGCCAGCAGCCCGACTAGCGGGGTTGATACGCAGTATTTT
v_call: TRBV2; clone_size: .; j_call: TRBJ2-1; cdr3_length: 15; d_call: .; cdr3_aa: CASSNSGGGDNEQFF; cdr3_nt: TGTGCCAGCAGTAATAGCGGAGGGGGGGACAATGAGCAGTTCTTC
v_call: TRBV9; clone_size: few; j_call: TRBJ2-3; cdr3_length: 15; d_call: .; cdr3_aa: CASSVGRRFTDTQYF; cdr3_nt: TGTGCCAGCAGCGTAGGGAGGCGATTCACAGATACGCAGTATTTT
v_call: TRBV7-2; clone_size: .; j_call: TRBJ2-7; cdr3_length: 14; d_call: TRBD1; cdr3_aa: CASSLVGTVYEQYF; cdr3_nt: TGTGCCAGCAGCTTAGTAGGGACAGTGTACGAGCAGTACTTC
v_call: TRBV28; clone_size: .; j_call: TRBJ1-1; cdr3_length: 17; d_call: TRBD1; cdr3_aa: CASSLVGWGRGLTEAFF; cdr3_nt: TGTGCCAGCAGTTTAGTAGGGTGGGGCAGGGGGCTCACTGAAGCTTTCTTT
v_call: TRBV28; clone_size: few; j_call: TRBJ2-7; cdr3_length: 18; d_call: TRBD2; cdr3_aa: CASAVAGTSLGGSYEQYF; cdr3_nt: TGTGCCAGCGCTGTTGCCGGGACTAGCTTAGGGGGCTCCTACGAGCAGTACTTC
v_call: TRBV12-3/TRBV12-4; clone_size: .; j_call: TRBJ2-3; cdr3_length: 16; d_call: TRBD1; cdr3_aa: CASSFGDRGSTDAQYF; cdr3_nt: TGTGCCAGCAGTTTTGGGGACAGGGGGAGCACAGATGCGCAGTATTTT
v_call: TRBV20-1; clone_size: .; j_call: TRBJ2-7; cdr3_length: 15; d_call: .; cdr3_aa: CSASSLSEGFYEQYF; cdr3_nt: TGCAGTGCCAGTTCACTTAGCGAGGGGTTCTACGAGCAGTACTTC
v_call: TRBV20-1; clone_size: .; j_call: TRBJ1-1; cdr3_length: 14; d_call: .; cdr3_aa: CSARDPLWETEAFF; cdr3_nt: TGCAGTGCTAGAGACCCTCTCTGGGAAACTGAAGCTTTCTTT
v_call: TRBV20-1; clone_size: .; j_call: TRBJ1-1; cdr3_length: 12; d_call: .; cdr3_aa: CSGVGGNTEAFF; cdr3_nt: TGCAGTGGAGTCGGGGGCAACACTGAAGCTTTCTTT
v_call: TRBV6-6; clone_size: .; j_call: TRBJ1-2; cdr3_length: 17; d_call: TRBD1; cdr3_aa: CASSYSGDRVTVYGYTF; cdr3_nt: TGTGCCAGCAGTTACTCAGGGGACAGGGTGACTGTCTATGGCTACACCTTC
v_call: TRBV5-1; clone_size: few; j_call: TRBJ1-1; cdr3_length: 15; d_call: TRBD1; cdr3_aa: CASSSDRGLNTEAFF; cdr3_nt: TGTGCCAGCAGTTCGGACAGGGGGCTGAACACTGAAGCTTTCTTT
v_call: TRBV20-1; clone_size: many; j_call: TRBJ2-1; cdr3_length: 14; d_call: TRBD1; cdr3_aa: CSARTGASYNEQFF; cdr3_nt: TGCAGTGCTAGGACAGGGGCCTCCTACAATGAGCAGTTCTTC
v_call: TRBV11-2; clone_size: .; j_call: TRBJ2-4; cdr3_length: 18; d_call: .; cdr3_aa: CASSSIRGGKLAKNIQYF; cdr3_nt: TGTGCCAGCAGCTCCATCCGTGGGGGGAAACTAGCCAAAAACATTCAGTACTTC
v_call: TRBV20-1; clone_size: few; j_call: TRBJ2-7; cdr3_length: 13; d_call: .; cdr3_aa: CSARERTSYEQYF; cdr3_nt: TGCAGTGCTAGGGAAAGGACCAGCTACGAGCAGTACTTC